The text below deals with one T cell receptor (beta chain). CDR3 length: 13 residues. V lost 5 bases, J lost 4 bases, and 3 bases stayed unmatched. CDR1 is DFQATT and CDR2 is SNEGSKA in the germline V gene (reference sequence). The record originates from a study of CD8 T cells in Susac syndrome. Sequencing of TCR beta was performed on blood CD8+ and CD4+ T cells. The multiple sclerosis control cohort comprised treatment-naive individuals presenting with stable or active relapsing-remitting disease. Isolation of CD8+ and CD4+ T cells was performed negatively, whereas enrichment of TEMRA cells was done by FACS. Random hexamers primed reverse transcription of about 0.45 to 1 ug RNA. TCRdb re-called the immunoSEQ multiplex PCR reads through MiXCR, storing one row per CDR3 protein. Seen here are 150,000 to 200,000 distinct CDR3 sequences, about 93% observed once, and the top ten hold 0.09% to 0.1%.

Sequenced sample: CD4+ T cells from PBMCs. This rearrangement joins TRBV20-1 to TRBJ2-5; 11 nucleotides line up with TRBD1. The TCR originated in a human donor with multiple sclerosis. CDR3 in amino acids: CSAPGTGGETQYF. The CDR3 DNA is TGCAGTGCTCCCGGGACAGGGGGAGAGACCCAGTACTTC.